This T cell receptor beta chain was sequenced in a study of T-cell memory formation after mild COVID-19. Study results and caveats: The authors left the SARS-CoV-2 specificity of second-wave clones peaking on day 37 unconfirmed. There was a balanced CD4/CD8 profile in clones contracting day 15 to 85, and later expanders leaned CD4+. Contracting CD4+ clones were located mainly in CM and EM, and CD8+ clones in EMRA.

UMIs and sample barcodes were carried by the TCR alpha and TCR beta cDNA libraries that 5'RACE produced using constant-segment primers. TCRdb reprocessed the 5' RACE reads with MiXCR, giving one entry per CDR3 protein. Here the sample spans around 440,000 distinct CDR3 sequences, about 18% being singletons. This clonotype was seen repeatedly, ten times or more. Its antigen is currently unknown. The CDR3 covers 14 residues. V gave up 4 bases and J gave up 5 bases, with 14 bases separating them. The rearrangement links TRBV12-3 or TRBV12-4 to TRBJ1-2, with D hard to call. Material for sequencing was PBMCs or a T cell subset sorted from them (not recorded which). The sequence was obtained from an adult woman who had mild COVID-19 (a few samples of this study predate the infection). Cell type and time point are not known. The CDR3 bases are TGTGCCAGCAGTTGGCGCGCGGGGAGTTATGGCTACACCTTC. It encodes CASSWRAGSYGYTF.